This is a list of T cell receptor beta chains from one sample in a study of T cell responses to AZD1222 COVID-19 vaccine. Assay used: immunoSEQ multiplex PCR; TCRdb lists only in-frame clones, some missing. This table has more than 85,000 clones, roughly 92% appearing once. The sequenced sample was peripheral blood, obtained 28 days after the second AZD1222 dose. The receptor source for this set is an adult who received the AZD1222 COVID-19 vaccine. Both conserved end residues are part of each CDR3. The order of the fields is D gene, J gene, V gene, clone size, CDR3 DNA, CDR3 protein. A D gene is named only where the DNA matches it firmly. A clone size is listed for some rows: how often the clone was seen (once, few, many), or a class if it is expanded.

- TRBJ2-2 TRBV4-2 - TGTGCCAGCAGCCCCTCCGGTATCGGGGAGCTGTTTTTT CASSPSGIGELFF
- TRBJ1-4 TRBV10-1 - TGCGCCAGCAGTGGCGGGACGGCCGCGGGGACGAGAAAACTGTTTTTT CASSGGTAAGTRKLFF
TRBD1 TRBJ1-6 TRBV5-4 - TGTGCCAGCAGCACAGACAGGGTTCCACCCCTCCACTTT CASSTDRVPPLHF
- TRBJ2-3 TRBV7-9 - TGTGCCAGCAGCCATAGGGGCCCCACTCGAGGAGATACGCAGTATTTT CASSHRGPTRGDTQYF
- TRBJ2-7 TRBV6-6 - TGTGCCAGCAGCGCCACGAACTACGAGCAGTACTTC CASSATNYEQYF
- TRBJ2-6 TRBV6-5 - TGTGCCAGCAGTTACGACGGAAAGTCTGGGGCCAACGTCCTGACTTTC CASSYDGKSGANVLTF
- TRBJ1-3 TRBV13 - TGTGCCAGCAGCTTAGTTATTCGTGGACATGCAAACACCATATATTTT CASSLVIRGHANTIYF
- TRBJ1-5 TRBV6-5 - TGTGCCAGCAGTTCTGGGAGAGATCAGCCCCAGCATTTT CASSSGRDQPQHF
- TRBJ2-3 TRBV7-8 - TGTGCCAGCAGCACCACAAGGACTTTCCTGACAGATACGCAGTATTTT CASSTTRTFLTDTQYF
TRBD2 TRBJ2-1 TRBV15 - TGTGCCACCACCACCGGACTAGCGGGGCTCGGATGGGGCAATGAGCAGTTCTTC CATTTGLAGLGWGNEQFF
- TRBJ1-5 TRBV19 - TGTGCCAGTAGTATAGATCTCGGGGGTACGGCGAGCAATCAGCCCCAGCATTTT CASSIDLGGTASNQPQHF
- TRBJ1-5 TRBV5-1 - TGCGCCAGCAGCTTGGGGACAGTCCGCGGCAATCAGCCCCAGCATTTT CASSLGTVRGNQPQHF
- TRBJ2-7 TRBV25-1 - TGTGCCAGGAAAAGGGATTCCTACGAGCAGTACTTC CARKRDSYEQYF
TRBD1 TRBJ2-7 TRBV7-7 - TGTGCTAGCAGCTTACAGACAGGGCCCCTTACGCTCATCTACGAGCAGTACTTC CASSLQTGPLTLIYEQYF
- TRBJ1-1 TRBV5-1 once TGCGCCAGTCGGAGGGACGGGAACACTGAAGCTTTCTTT CASRRDGNTEAFF
- TRBJ2-2 TRBV11-2 - TGTGCCAGCACTCCTCGAGGGAACACCGGGGAGCTGTTTTTT CASTPRGNTGELFF
- TRBJ1-2 TRBV2 few TGTGCCAGCAGGAGACAGTATGGCTACACCTTC CASRRQYGYTF
TRBD2 TRBJ2-5 TRBV6-5 - TGTGCCAGCAGCCCCGGGGGGCAAGAGACCCAGTACTTC CASSPGGQETQYF
TRBD1 TRBJ2-7 TRBV19 few TGTGCCAGTAGTATAGTACCGGGACAGCGCTACGAGCAGTACTTC CASSIVPGQRYEQYF
- TRBJ1-2 TRBV10-3 - TGTGCCATCAGTGTTGGAGGGATCTATGGCTACACCTTC CAISVGGIYGYTF
TRBD1 TRBJ1-5 TRBV28 - TGTGCCAGCAGACAGGGGGCCGAACAGCCCCAGCATTTT CASRQGAEQPQHF
- TRBJ1-1 TRBV19 - TGTGCCAGTAGTACCACGGCAGACACTGAAGCTTTCTTT CASSTTADTEAFF
- TRBJ2-7 TRBV6-5 - TGTGCCAGCAGTTATTCGTCGGGGGTGTACGAGCAGTACTTC CASSYSSGVYEQYF
- TRBJ2-7 TRBV6-2/TRBV6-3 - TGTGCCAGCAGTTACCCTAGCTCCTACGAGCAGTACTTC CASSYPSSYEQYF
- TRBJ1-2 TRBV24-1 - TGTGCCACCAAGGGGACCGAGGAGGGCTACACCTTC CATKGTEEGYTF
- TRBJ1-6 TRBV6-2/TRBV6-3 - TGTGCCAGCAGCCTGGACAGCGGGCCTCTTCTGCCCCTCCACTTT CASSLDSGPLLPLHF
TRBD1 TRBJ1-2 TRBV5-4 - TGTGCCAGCAGCTTGGCCTGGGACAGGGCTGGCTACACCTTC CASSLAWDRAGYTF
- TRBJ2-5 TRBV5-6 - TGTGCCAGCAGCTTGAGCCCCCAAGAGACCCAGTACTTC CASSLSPQETQYF
- TRBJ2-3 TRBV5-1 - TGCGCCAGCAGCTTAGGCGGAACAGATACGCAGTATTTT CASSLGGTDTQYF
- TRBJ1-2 TRBV5-1 - TGCGCCAGCAGCCTATCCACGGGACGGTACTATGGCTACACCTTC CASSLSTGRYYGYTF
- TRBJ2-7 TRBV9 - TGTGCCAGCAGCGTAGATCGCAACTACGAGCAGTACTTC CASSVDRNYEQYF
- TRBJ1-1 TRBV3-1/TRBV3-2 - TGTGCCAGCCGCCCCCAGGTCCTAGGCACTGAAGCTTTCTTT CASRPQVLGTEAFF
- TRBJ1-4 TRBV19 once TGTGCCAGTAGTATAGGGCGTAGCTCTGAAAAACTGTTTTTT CASSIGRSSEKLFF
- TRBJ2-7 TRBV3-1/TRBV3-2 once TGTGCCAGCAGCCAGGACCAGGCGGTGAAGCAGTCCTTC CASSQDQAVKQSF
TRBD2 TRBJ2-7 TRBV25-1 - TGTGCCAGCACCGGGACTAGCGGGGGGGCGTATTACGAGCAGTACTTC CASTGTSGGAYYEQYF
- TRBJ1-3 TRBV11-2 - TGTGCCAGCAGCTTCGTAAACTCTGGAAACACCATATATTTT CASSFVNSGNTIYF
TRBD2 TRBJ2-5 TRBV11-3 - TGTGCCAGCAGCTTAGGCCGGACTAGCGGGGGGACGGAGACCCAGTACTTC CASSLGRTSGGTETQYF
- TRBJ2-7 TRBV12-3/TRBV12-4 - TGTGCCAGCAGTCTCACGGACAACTACGAGCAGTACTTC CASSLTDNYEQYF
- TRBJ1-1 TRBV7-9 - TGTGCCAGCAACCCCGGACAGAACACTGAAGCTTTCTTT CASNPGQNTEAFF
TRBD1 TRBJ1-1 TRBV10-3 - TGTGCCATCAGACCGCAGGGGGAGTGGAACACTGAAGCTTTCTTT CAIRPQGEWNTEAFF
- TRBJ2-6 TRBV21-1 - TGTGCCAGCAGCAAATGGAGGACAGGCATCGTCTCTGGGGCCAACGTCCTGACTTTC CASSKWRTGIVSGANVLTF
TRBD1 TRBJ1-1 TRBV5-1 - TGCGCCAGCAGCTTGTGGGCCGGGGGACGACAGGGCGGCGGGATGAACACTGAAGCTTTCTTT CASSLWAGGRQGGGMNTEAFF
- TRBJ1-2 TRBV27 - TGTGCCAGCTCTCGGAGGGGGGCTAACTATGGCTACACCTTC CASSRRGANYGYTF